This T cell receptor beta chain stems from a study of beta chain features in type 1 diabetes. Markers CD45RO/CCR7/CD25/CD127/CD95/CD27 served to sort CD4+ naive, central memory, regulatory and stem cell-like memory cells. Concerning this clone itself: Its antigen is not identified.

Regarding the study as a whole: The naive, central memory and Treg TCRB repertoires of patients appeared to be more similar to one another than those of healthy donors. TCRB CDR3s from Type 1 diabetes patients were moderately but significantly shorter in all four CD4+ subsets.

Germline CDR1 SGHTA, CDR2 FQGNSA. With V trimmed by 2 bases and J by 2 bases, 11 bases remained unmatched. The CDR3 contains 17 residues. Isolated RNA was reverse transcribed in full, so expressed TCRB transcripts were sequenced. Roughly 3.5 million reads per sample on average were obtained from naive, central memory and regulatory T cell samples. Assay used: immunoSEQ multiplex PCR; TCRdb lists only in-frame clones, some missing. The data show around 58,000 clones, with about 55% seen just once and about 2.2% held by the top ten. This receptor was identified in a woman between 18 and 29 years old in good health. Sequenced sample: Tregs from blood. V usage is TRBV7-2 and J usage is TRBJ1-1, with 7 bases aligning to TRBD1. CDR3 in DNA: TGTGCCAGCAGCTTACCGCGACCGAACAGGGGAAACACTGAAGCTTTCTTT. It encodes CASSLPRPNRGNTEAFF.